This T cell receptor (beta chain) stems from a study of T cell repertoires in cytomegalovirus infection. Study summary: Alongside well-studied HLA-B-restricted CMV epitopes, recently identified HLA-C-restricted CMV epitopes were also used. Study outcomes and limitations: In two of eight donors, the top clonotype was HLA-C-restricted CMV-specific. Summed public TCR beta family frequency identified CMV carriers bearing the relevant HLA.

In its sample, this clonotype was seen a few times. Antigen unknown. The V and J ends lost 6 bases and 4 bases respectively, with 10 bases between them. The CDR3 consists of 13 residues. The germline V gene has CDR1 MNHNS and CDR2 SASEGT. TCRdb re-derived calls from the reads in MiXCR, one entry per CDR3 protein. This sample has around 500,000 distinct CDR3 sequences, with about 39% found just once. The source of this sequence is a human donor in good health (CMV status not recorded). Some clones in this sample may be carry-over from other donors' samples. The V call is TRBV6-1, the J call TRBJ2-1; D ambiguous. The material was cultured PBMCs, obtained from culture after CMV antigen stimulation. In nucleotides, the CDR3 is TGTGCCAGCAGACTGACACAATACAATGAGCAGTTCTTC. It specifies CASRLTQYNEQFF.